This TCR beta chain was recorded in a study of CD8+ T cells in alopecia areata. Once RNA had been extracted, it was reverse transcribed into cDNA to act as the sequencing template. Sequencing was performed with immunoSEQ multiplex PCR; in TCRdb, only in-frame clones are kept and a portion is missing. The repertoire consists of fewer than 250,000 clones, with about three fifths occurring once and the leading ten covering roughly 4.2%. The V and J ends lost 5 bases and 2 bases, in that order; junction bases with no gene match: 7. The germline V gene has CDR1 SGHVS and CDR2 FQNEAQ. CDR3 length: 15 residues. The treatment: oral pan-JAK inhibitor, 5-10 mg twice daily.

The material was CD4+ T cells sorted from blood, obtained at week 4, from a patient treated with tofacitinib. The chain has TRBV7-8 and TRBJ2-5, with 8 bases fitting TRBD2. This TCR came from a human donor with alopecia areata. CDR3 DNA sequence: TGTGCCAGCAGCGTGCGGGGGGCACTGCAAGAGACCCAGTACTTC. This encodes CASSVRGALQETQYF.